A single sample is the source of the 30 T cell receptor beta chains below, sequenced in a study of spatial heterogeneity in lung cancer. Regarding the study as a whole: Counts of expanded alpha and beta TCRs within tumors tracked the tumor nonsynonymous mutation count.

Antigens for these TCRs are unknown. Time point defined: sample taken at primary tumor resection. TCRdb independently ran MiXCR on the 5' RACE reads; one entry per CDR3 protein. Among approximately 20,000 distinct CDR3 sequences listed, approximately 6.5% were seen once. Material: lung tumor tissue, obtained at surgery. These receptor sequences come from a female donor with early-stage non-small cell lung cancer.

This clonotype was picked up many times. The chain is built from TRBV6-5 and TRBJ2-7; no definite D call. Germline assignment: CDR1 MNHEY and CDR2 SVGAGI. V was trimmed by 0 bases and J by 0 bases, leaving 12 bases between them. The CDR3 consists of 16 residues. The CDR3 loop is CASSYSAVLSSYEQYF. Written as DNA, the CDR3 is TGTGCCAGCAGTTACTCGGCAGTACTCAGCTCCTACGAGCAGTACTTC.

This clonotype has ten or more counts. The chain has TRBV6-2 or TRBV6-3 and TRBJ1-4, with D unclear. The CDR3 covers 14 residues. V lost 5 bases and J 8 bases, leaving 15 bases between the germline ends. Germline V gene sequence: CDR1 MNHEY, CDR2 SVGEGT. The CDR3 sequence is CASSNRRMEEKLFF. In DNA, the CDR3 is TGTGCCAGCAGTAATCGGCGGATGGAGGAAAAACTGTTTTTT.

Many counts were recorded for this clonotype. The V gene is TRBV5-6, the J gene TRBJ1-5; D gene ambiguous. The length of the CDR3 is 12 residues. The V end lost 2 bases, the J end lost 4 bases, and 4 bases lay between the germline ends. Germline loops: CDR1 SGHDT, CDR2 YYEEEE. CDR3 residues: CASSLLNQPQHF. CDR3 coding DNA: TGTGCCAGCAGCTTACTAAATCAGCCCCAGCATTTT.

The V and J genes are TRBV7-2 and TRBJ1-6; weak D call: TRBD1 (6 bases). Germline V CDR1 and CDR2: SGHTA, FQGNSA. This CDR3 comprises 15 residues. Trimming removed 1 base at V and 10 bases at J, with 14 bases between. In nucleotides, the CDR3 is TGTGCCAGCAGCTTAGAAGGGGGAAGAGGCTCACCCCTCCACTTT. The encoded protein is CASSLEGGRGSPLHF. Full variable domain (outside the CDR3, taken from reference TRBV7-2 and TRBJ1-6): GAGVSQSPSNKVTEKGKDVELRCDPISGHTALYWYRQSLGQGLEFLIYFQGNSAPDKSGLPSDRFSAERTGGSVSTLTIQRTQQEDSAVYLCASSLEGGRGSPLHFGNGTRLTVT.

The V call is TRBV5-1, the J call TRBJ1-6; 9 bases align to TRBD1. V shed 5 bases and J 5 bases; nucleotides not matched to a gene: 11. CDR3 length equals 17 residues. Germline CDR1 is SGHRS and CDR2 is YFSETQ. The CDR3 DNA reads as TGCGCCAGCAGACCATTCGTGACAGGGGGTAATAATTCACCCCTCCACTTT. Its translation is CASRPFVTGGNNSPLHF.

The CDR3 sequence is CSAGRDPQETQYF. DNA of the CDR3: TGCAGCGCGGGCAGGGATCCGCAAGAGACCCAGTACTTC. This chain joins TRBV29-1 and TRBJ2-5; TRBD1 is a possible D gene (5 bases). Trimming cost V 7 bases and J 2 bases, with 14 bases left between them. Per germline, CDR1 SQVTM and CDR2 ANQGSEA. This CDR3 has 13 residues.

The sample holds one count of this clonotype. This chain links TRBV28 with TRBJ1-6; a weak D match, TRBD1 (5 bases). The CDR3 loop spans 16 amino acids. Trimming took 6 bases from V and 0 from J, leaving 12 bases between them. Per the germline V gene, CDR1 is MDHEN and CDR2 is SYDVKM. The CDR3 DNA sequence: TGTGCCAGCAGCATCCCGACAGTCTCCTATAATTCACCCCTCCACTTT. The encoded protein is CASSIPTVSYNSPLHF.

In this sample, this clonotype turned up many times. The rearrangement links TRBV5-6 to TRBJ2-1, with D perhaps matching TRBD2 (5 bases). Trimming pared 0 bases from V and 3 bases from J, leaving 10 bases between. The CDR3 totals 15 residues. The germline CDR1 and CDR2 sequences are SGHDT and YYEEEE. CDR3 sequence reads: CASSLGASRYNEQFF. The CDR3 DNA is TGTGCCAGCAGCTTGGGGGCTAGCCGCTACAATGAGCAGTTCTTC.

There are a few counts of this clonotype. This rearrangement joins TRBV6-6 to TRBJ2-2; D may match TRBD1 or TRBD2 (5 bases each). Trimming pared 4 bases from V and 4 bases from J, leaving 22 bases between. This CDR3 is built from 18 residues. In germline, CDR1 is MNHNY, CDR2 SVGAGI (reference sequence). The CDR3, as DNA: TGTGCCAGCAGTTCCCACCCTCTAGCTCACAGGACCACCGGGGAGCTGTTTTTT. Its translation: CASSSHPLAHRTTGELFF.

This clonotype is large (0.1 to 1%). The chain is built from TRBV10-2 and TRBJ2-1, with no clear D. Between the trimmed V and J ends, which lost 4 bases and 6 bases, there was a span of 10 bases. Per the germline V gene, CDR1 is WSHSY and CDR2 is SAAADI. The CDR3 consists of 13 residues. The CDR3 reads CASSVDLANEQFF. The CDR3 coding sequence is TGCGCCAGCAGTGTTGACCTGGCCAATGAGCAGTTCTTC.

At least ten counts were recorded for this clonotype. The chain's CDR3 is CSATPKFTEAFF. Here the CDR3 DNA reads TGCAGTGCTACCCCGAAGTTCACTGAAGCTTTCTTT. This chain joins TRBV20-1 and TRBJ1-1; unclear D gene. CDR3 length equals 12 residues. Trimming pared 4 bases from V and 4 bases from J, leaving 10 bases between. The germline gives CDR1 DFQATT, CDR2 SNEGSKA (reference sequence).

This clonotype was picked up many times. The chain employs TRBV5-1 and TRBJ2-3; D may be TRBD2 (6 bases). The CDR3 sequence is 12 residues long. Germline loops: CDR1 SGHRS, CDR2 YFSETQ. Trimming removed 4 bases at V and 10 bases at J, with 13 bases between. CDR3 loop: CASSVEEGSQYF. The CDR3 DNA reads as TGCGCCAGCAGCGTAGAGGAGGGGTCGCAGTATTTT.

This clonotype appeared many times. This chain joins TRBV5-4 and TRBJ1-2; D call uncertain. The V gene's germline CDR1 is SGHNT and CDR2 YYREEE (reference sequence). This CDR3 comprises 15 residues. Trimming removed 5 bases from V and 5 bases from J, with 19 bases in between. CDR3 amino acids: CASSPNLRARYGYTF. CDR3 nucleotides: TGTGCCAGCAGTCCCAACCTCCGGGCCCGGTATGGCTACACCTTC. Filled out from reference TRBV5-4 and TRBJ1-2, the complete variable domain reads ETGVTQSPTHLIKTRGQQVTLRCSSQSGHNTVSWYQQALGQGPQFIFQYYREEENGRGNFPPRFSGLQFPNYSSELNVNALELDDSALYLCASSPNLRARYGYTFGSGTRLTVV.

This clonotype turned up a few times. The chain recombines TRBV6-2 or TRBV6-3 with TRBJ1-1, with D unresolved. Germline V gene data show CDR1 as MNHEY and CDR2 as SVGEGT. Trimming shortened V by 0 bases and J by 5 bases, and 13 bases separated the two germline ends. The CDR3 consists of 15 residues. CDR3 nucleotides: TGTGCCAGCAGTTACTCGAATGCAGGTCGGACTGAAGCTTTCTTT. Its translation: CASSYSNAGRTEAFF.

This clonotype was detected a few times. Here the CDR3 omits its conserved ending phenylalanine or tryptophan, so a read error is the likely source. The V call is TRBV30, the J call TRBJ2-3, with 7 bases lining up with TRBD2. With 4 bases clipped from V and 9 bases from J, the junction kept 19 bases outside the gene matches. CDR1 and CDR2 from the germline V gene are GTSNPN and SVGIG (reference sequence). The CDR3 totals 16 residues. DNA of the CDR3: TGTGCCTGGACGGATGGGACTATCTCGAATTCGGGGACGCAGTATTCT. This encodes CAWTDGTISNSGTQYS.

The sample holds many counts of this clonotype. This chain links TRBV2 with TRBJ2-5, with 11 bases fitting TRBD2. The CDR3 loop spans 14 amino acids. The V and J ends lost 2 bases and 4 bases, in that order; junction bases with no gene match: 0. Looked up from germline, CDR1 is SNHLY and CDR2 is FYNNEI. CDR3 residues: CASSETSGGETQYF. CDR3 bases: TGTGCCAGCAGTGAAACTAGCGGGGGAGAGACCCAGTACTTC.

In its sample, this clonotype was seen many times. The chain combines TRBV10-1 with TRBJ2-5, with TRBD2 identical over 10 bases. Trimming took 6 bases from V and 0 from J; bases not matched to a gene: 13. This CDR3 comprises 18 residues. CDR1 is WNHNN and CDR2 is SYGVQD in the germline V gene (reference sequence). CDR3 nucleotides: TGCGCCAGCAGACCTCTCCTGTGGCTAGCGGGGGACCAAGAGACCCAGTACTTC. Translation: CASRPLLWLAGDQETQYF.

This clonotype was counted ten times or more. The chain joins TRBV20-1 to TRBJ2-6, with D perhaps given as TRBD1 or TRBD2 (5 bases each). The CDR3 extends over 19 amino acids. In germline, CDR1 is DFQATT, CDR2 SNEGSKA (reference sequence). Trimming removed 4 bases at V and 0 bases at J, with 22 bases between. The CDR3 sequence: CSAMVLPGPRVSGANVLTF. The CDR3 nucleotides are TGCAGTGCTATGGTACTACCGGGACCCCGAGTCTCTGGGGCCAACGTCCTGACTTTC.

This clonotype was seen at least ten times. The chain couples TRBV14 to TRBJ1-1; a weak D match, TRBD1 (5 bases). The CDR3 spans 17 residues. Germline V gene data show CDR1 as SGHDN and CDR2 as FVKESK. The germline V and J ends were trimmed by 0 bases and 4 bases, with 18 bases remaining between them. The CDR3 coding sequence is TGTGCCAGCAGCCAAGAGAATCGGGGCCTTCTAGCCACTGAAGCTTTCTTT. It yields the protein CASSQENRGLLATEAFF.

CDR3 sequence: CASRKAGTGVEKLFF. In nucleotides, the CDR3 is TGTGCCAGCAGGAAGGCCGGGACAGGGGTTGAAAAACTGTTTTTT. This chain links TRBV27 with TRBJ1-4; 10 bases align to TRBD1. V dropped 6 bases and J dropped 7; count of bases not matched to a gene: 8. The CDR3 covers 15 residues. CDR1 MNHEY and CDR2 SMNVEV come from the germline V gene (reference sequence).

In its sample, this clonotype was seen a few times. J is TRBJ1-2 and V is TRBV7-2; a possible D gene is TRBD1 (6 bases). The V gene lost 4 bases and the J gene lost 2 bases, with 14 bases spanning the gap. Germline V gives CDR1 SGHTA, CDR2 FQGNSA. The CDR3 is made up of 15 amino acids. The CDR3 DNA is TGTGCCAGCAGCTCGAACAGGGAAGTCAACTATGGCTACACCTTC. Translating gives CASSSNREVNYGYTF.

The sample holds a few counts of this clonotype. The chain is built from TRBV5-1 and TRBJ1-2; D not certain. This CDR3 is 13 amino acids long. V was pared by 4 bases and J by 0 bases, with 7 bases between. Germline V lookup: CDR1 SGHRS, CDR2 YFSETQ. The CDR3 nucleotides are TGCGCCAGCAGCGGCAGTACTAACTATGGCTACACCTTC. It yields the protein CASSGSTNYGYTF. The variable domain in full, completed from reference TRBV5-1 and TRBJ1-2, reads KAGVTQTPRYLIKTRGQQVTLSCSPISGHRSVSWYQQTPGQGLQFLFEYFSETQRNKGNFPGRFSGRQFSNSRSEMNVSTLELGDSALYLCASSGSTNYGYTFGSGTRLTVV.

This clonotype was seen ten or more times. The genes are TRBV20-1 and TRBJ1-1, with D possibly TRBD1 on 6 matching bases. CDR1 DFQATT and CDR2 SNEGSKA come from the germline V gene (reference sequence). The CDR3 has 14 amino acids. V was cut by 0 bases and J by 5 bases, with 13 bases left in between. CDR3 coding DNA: TGCAGTGCTAGAGAATCACAGGGTTGGACTGAAGCTTTCTTT. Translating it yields CSARESQGWTEAFF.

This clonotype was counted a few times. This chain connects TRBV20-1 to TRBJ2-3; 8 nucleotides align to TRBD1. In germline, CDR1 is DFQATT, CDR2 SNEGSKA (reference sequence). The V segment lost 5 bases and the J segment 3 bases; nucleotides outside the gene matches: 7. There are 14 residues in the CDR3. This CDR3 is CSAPRQGRTDTQYF. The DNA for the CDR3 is TGCAGTGCTCCTCGACAGGGGAGGACAGATACGCAGTATTTT.

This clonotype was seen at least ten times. CDR3 loop: CASSLEGTENTEAFF. CDR3 nucleotides: TGTGCCAGCAGTTTAGAAGGGACAGAGAACACTGAAGCTTTCTTT. V and J are TRBV12-3 or TRBV12-4 and TRBJ1-1, with 7 bases identical to TRBD1. The CDR3 has 15 amino acids. Trimming took 1 base from V and 1 from J; bases not matched to a gene: 3.

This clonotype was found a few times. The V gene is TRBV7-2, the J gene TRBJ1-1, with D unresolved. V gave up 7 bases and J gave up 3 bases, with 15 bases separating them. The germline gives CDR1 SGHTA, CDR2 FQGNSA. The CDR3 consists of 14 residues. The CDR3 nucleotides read TGTGCCAGCACCGAAGGGCCGGTGGACACTGAAGCTTTCTTT. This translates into CASTEGPVDTEAFF.

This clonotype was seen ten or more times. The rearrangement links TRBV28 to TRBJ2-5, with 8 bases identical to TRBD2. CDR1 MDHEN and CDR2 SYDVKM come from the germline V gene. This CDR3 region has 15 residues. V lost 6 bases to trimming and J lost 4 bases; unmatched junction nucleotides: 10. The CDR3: CASSQSSGGRETQYF. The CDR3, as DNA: TGTGCCAGCAGCCAATCCAGCGGGGGTAGAGAGACCCAGTACTTC. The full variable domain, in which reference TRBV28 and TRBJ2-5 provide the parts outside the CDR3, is DVKVTQSSRYLVKRTGEKVFLECVQDMDHENMFWYRQDPGLGLRLIYFSYDVKMKEKGDIPEGYSVSREKKERFSLILESASTNQTSMYLCASSQSSGGRETQYFGPGTRLLVL.

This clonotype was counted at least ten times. The CDR3 loop is CAWRQGGEQYF. The CDR3 coding sequence is TGTGCCTGGCGGCAGGGCGGCGAGCAGTACTTC. This chain uses TRBV30 with TRBJ2-7; perhaps TRBD1 as D (5 bases). Germline V lookup: CDR1 GTSNPN, CDR2 SVGIG (reference sequence). The V and J ends lost 5 bases and 6 bases respectively, with 11 bases between them. This CDR3 has 11 residues.

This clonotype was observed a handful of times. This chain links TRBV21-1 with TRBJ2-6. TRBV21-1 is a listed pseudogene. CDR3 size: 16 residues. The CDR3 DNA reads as TGTGCCAGCAGCCCAAGGGTACCTACCGGGGCCAACGTCCTGACTTTC. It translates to CASSPRVPTGANVLTF.

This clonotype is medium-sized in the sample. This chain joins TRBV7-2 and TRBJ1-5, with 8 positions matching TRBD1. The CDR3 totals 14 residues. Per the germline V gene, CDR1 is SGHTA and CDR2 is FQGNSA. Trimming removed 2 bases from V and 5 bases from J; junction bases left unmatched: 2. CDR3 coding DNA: TGTGCCAGCAGCTTACAGACAGGGGATCAGCCCCAGCATTTT. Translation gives CASSLQTGDQPQHF.